Presented here are 5 T cell receptor beta chains from one specimen sequenced in a study of control samples from healthy donors and cancer patients. Clones were read by immunoSEQ multiplex PCR, and TCRdb kept only the in-frame ones, dropping some. The profile shows about 80,000 clones, nearly 90% of them singletons. The sample comprised blood. These receptors were taken from a man aged 45-60 years in good health.

The chain links TRBV27 to TRBJ1-1; D is perhaps TRBD1 (6 bases). The CDR3 runs to 15 residues. Germline CDR1 MNHEY, CDR2 SMNVEV (reference sequence). The V and J ends lost 7 bases and 2 bases respectively, with 17 bases between them. CDR3 residues: CASTPGGGANTEAFF. The DNA of the CDR3 is TGTGCCAGCACCCCGGGAGGGGGTGCCAACACTGAAGCTTTCTTT.

This clone was observed once. This chain connects TRBV2 to TRBJ2-5; perhaps TRBD2 as D (6 bases). Looked up from germline, CDR1 is SNHLY and CDR2 is FYNNEI. The CDR3 consists of 12 residues. V was shortened by 8 bases and J by 4 bases, with 11 bases between the two germline ends. CDR3 region: CASGGDRETQYF. The CDR3 DNA follows: TGTGCCAGCGGAGGGGATCGAGAGACCCAGTACTTC.

The V call is TRBV19, the J call TRBJ1-2; D is unclear. The germline V gene encodes CDR1 LNHDA and CDR2 SQIVND (reference sequence). V was pared by 9 bases and J by 4 bases, with 15 bases between. This CDR3 contains 13 residues. The CDR3 reads CASRTPGPYGYTF. The CDR3 DNA sequence: TGTGCCAGCAGGACCCCGGGCCCCTATGGCTACACCTTC.

The rearrangement uses TRBV3-1 (or the pseudogene TRBV3-2) and TRBJ1-2, with a tentative D call TRBD1 (5 bases). This CDR3 is 16 amino acids long. CDR1 and CDR2 from the germline V gene are LGHDT and YNNKEL (reference sequence). The V gene lost 5 bases and the J gene lost 2 bases, with 18 bases spanning the gap. Written as DNA, the CDR3 is TGTGCCAGCAGCACGGGGCAGGTGATTTCCAACTATGGCTACACCTTC. Encoded protein: CASSTGQVISNYGYTF.

There are a few counts of this clone. The chain joins TRBV7-3 to TRBJ2-3, with TRBD1 as a possible D gene (6 bases). From germline, CDR1 is SGHTA and CDR2 FQGTGA. The ends were cut back, 4 bases at V and 4 bases at J, with 12 bases in the middle. This CDR3 contains 14 residues. CDR3 sequence: CASSSGVGADTQYF. The CDR3 nucleotides read TGTGCCAGCAGCTCAGGGGTAGGGGCAGATACGCAGTATTTT.